Reported below is one T cell receptor (beta chain). Its specificity is unknown. The data originate from a study of T cells in localized non-small cell lung cancer. The protocol was immunoSEQ multiplex PCR, while the TCRdb copy is restricted to in-frame clones and leaves out a portion. The table shows roughly 16,000 clones, with around 83% occurring only once. The CDR3 is 14 residues long. CDR1 SQVTM and CDR2 ANQGSEA come from the germline V gene. Trimming pared 5 bases from V and 2 bases from J, leaving 12 bases between. The study's findings and limits: Multi-region tumor sequencing was not done, so intratumor heterogeneity could not be excluded. Adjacent lung held a median roughly 60 of the top 100 tumor clones.

V gene TRBV29-1 combines with J gene TRBJ2-2; D call uncertain. The origin of this receptor is a female donor over 55 with stage I squamous cell lung carcinoma. The sample was peripheral blood, taken before any cancer treatment. The DNA of the CDR3 is TGCAGCGTTAGGAGCGTCGTAAACACCGGGGAGCTGTTTTTT. Translating it yields CSVRSVVNTGELFF.